This T cell receptor (beta chain) stems from a study of T-cell memory formation after mild COVID-19. Study background: TCR clusters were mostly donor specific.

TCRdb re-derived calls from the 5' RACE reads in MiXCR, one entry per CDR3 protein. Here the sample spans 300,000 to 350,000 distinct CDR3 sequences, approximately 13% being singletons. Study observations and caveats: Cross-reactive memory apparently joined, as some responding clones appeared in pre-infection memory. In second-wave clones peaking day 37, SARS-CoV-2 specificity remained unconfirmed.

A word on this clonotype: Its antigen remains unknown.

The TCR was taken from a man aged 18 to 30 who had mild COVID-19 (a few samples of this study predate the infection). Cell type and time point are not known. Sequenced input: PBMCs or a T cell subset sorted from them (not recorded which).

The CDR3 nucleotides are TGTGCCAGCAGCTTGCAACAGGTCCAAGAGACCCAGTACTTC. Its translation is CASSLQQVQETQYF. This chain links TRBV5-6 with TRBJ2-5; D possibly corresponds to TRBD1 (5 bases). Trimming cost V 1 base and J 1 base, with 8 bases left between them. CDR1 and CDR2 (germline): SGHDT, YYEEEE. This CDR3 is 14 amino acids long.